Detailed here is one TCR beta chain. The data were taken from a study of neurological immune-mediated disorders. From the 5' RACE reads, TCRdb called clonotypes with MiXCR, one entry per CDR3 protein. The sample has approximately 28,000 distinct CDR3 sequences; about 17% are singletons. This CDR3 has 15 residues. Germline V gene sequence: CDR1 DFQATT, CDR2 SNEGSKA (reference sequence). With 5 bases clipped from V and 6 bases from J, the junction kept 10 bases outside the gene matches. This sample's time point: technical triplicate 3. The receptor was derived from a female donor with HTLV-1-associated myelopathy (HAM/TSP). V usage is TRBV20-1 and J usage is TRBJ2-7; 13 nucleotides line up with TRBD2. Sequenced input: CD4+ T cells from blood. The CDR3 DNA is TGCAGTGCTGCCCGGACTAGCGGGAGAGCTACCGAGCAGTACTTC. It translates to CSAARTSGRATEQYF.